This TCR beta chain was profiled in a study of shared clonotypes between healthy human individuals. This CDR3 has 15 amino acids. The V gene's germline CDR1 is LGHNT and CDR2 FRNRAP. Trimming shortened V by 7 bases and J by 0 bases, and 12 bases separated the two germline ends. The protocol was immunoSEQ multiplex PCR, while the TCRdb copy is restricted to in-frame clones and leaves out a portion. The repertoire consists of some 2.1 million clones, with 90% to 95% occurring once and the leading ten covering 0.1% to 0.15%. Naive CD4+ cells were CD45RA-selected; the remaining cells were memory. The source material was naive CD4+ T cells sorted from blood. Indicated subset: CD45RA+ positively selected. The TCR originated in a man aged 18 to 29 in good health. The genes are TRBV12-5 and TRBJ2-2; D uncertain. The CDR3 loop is CASAAAGSNTGELFF. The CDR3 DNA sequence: TGTGCTAGTGCCGCGGCAGGTTCGAACACCGGGGAGCTGTTTTTT.